A selection of T cell receptor beta chains follows, all from one sample in a study of T cells after yellow fever vaccination. TCRdb reprocessed the 5' RACE reads with MiXCR, giving one entry per CDR3 protein. This table holds hundreds of thousands of distinct CDR3 sequences, roughly 8.3% found once. The sample here was PBMCs, taken approximately 40 days after the first yellow fever vaccination. The receptors come from a man between 18 and 29 years old who received the YFV17D yellow fever vaccine. CDR3s include the opening cysteine and the closing phenylalanine or tryptophan. The D gene is left open where the match is weak. The listing skips clone size in some rows; elsewhere it reads once, few, many or a size class.

V gene	D gene	clone size	J gene	CDR3 DNA	CDR3 protein
TRBV12-3/TRBV12-4	-	-	TRBJ2-5	TGTGCCAGCACCCTCCTGGACGGGGTAACAGGGACCCAGTACTTC	CASTLLDGVTGTQYF
TRBV5-1	-	many	TRBJ1-2	TGCGCCAGCAGCTTGGCGGATGTTGCCTATGGCTACACCTTC	CASSLADVAYGYTF
TRBV7-3	TRBD1	-	TRBJ2-2	TGTGCCAGCAGCTTAACGGGACGGTCGAGGGACAGGGGGCTTACCGGGGAGCTGTTTTTT	CASSLTGRSRDRGLTGELFF
TRBV5-1	-	few	TRBJ2-2	TGCGCCAGCAGCTTGGCTCGGGTCCCTAGCGGGGAGCTGTTTTTT	CASSLARVPSGELFF
TRBV10-2	-	-	TRBJ2-3	TGCGCCAGCCAAACAGGGAAATATACGCAGTATTTT	CASQTGKYTQYF
TRBV6-1	TRBD1	-	TRBJ2-7	TGTGCCAGCAGTCGGGGGACAGGGTGGGCTAACTACGAGCAGTACTTC	CASSRGTGWANYEQYF
TRBV3-1	-	-	TRBJ2-2	TGTGCCAGCACCCCGCAACGGGGGACGAACACCGGGGAGCTGTTTTTT	CASTPQRGTNTGELFF
TRBV5-1	-	many	TRBJ2-7	TGCGCCAGCAGCCCTGACAGGACCCACGAGCAGTACTTC	CASSPDRTHEQYF
TRBV6-1	TRBD1	-	TRBJ1-6	TGTGCCAGCAGTCGGGGGGGACAGGGTGATTCACCCCTCCACTTT	CASSRGGQGDSPLHF
TRBV5-6	-	few	TRBJ2-1	TGTGCCAGCAGCTTTAGGCTAGCATCCGGCGATGAGCAGTTCTTC	CASSFRLASGDEQFF
TRBV5-1	-	many	TRBJ1-5	TGCGCCAGCAGCTTAGAAGGGTACAATCAGCCCCAGCATTTT	CASSLEGYNQPQHF
TRBV5-8	-	many	TRBJ1-2	TGTGCCAGCAGTTTCGCCGGGACCCAGGCTCTCTATGGCTACACCTTC	CASSFAGTQALYGYTF
TRBV12-3/TRBV12-4	-	many	TRBJ1-1	TGTGCCAGCAGTTTTGGACAGAACACTGAAGCTTTCTTT	CASSFGQNTEAFF
TRBV3-1	-	-	TRBJ2-1	TGTGCCAGCAGCCAAGAGGGGGGTGGGGGTGGTGTATACAATGAGCAGTTCTTC	CASSQEGGGGGVYNEQFF
TRBV4-2	TRBD2	-	TRBJ2-3	TGTGCCAGCAGCCAAGATGGGACCCGGGTAGCGAAGCGGGGGAGATCAGATACGCAGTATTTT	CASSQDGTRVAKRGRSDTQYF
TRBV12-3/TRBV12-4	-	-	TRBJ1-2	TGTGCCAGCAGTTTGGACCGAAGAAGAGGCTACACCTTC	CASSLDRRRGYTF
TRBV5-1	-	-	TRBJ2-5	TGCGCCAGCAGCTCCCTCTCCGGCAGGCAAGAGACCCAGTACTTC	CASSSLSGRQETQYF
TRBV4-3	TRBD2	few	TRBJ2-1	TGCGCCAGCAGCCAAGAGCCAGCGGGGTACAATGAGCAGTTCTTC	CASSQEPAGYNEQFF
TRBV5-1	-	-	TRBJ2-1	TGCGCCAGCAGCTTGACATCCCAGGGGAATGAGCAGTTCTTC	CASSLTSQGNEQFF
TRBV12-3/TRBV12-4	-	-	TRBJ2-6	TGTGCCAGCAGTTTAGAGTTATATGGTGGGTCCAACGTCCTGACTTTC	CASSLELYGGSNVLTF
TRBV7-3	-	few	TRBJ2-1	TGTGCCAGCAGCGAGGGGAGGGGGGTAGGCAATGAGCAGTTCTTC	CASSEGRGVGNEQFF
TRBV5-1	-	-	TRBJ2-7	TGCGCCAGCAGCTTAGCCACTGGCTACGAGCAGTACTTC	CASSLATGYEQYF